Below are 25 T cell receptor beta chains sequenced from a single sample in a study of neurological immune-mediated disorders. TCRdb reprocessed the 5' RACE reads with MiXCR, giving one entry per CDR3 protein. The table shows nearly 60,000 distinct CDR3 sequences, with roughly 3.5% occurring only once. Specimen: PBMCs. All receptors derive from a woman aged 60-75 years with multiple sclerosis.

This clonotype was seen many times. CDR3 sequence: CASSLGGLGELFF. Here the CDR3 DNA reads TGTGCCAGCAGCTTGGGGGGCCTCGGGGAGCTGTTTTTT. The rearrangement uses TRBV5-6 and TRBJ2-2; D might be TRBD1 (5 bases). CDR1 and CDR2 (germline): SGHDT, YYEEEE. Trimming removed 0 bases at V and 7 bases at J, with 7 bases between. The CDR3 totals 13 residues.

This clonotype has ten or more counts. This chain connects TRBV5-5 to TRBJ2-3, with 8 bases that match TRBD1. The CDR3 contains 17 residues. The germline V gene has CDR1 SGHKS and CDR2 YYEKEE (reference sequence). The J segment lost 4 bases and the V segment lost 5 bases, leaving 15 bases of the junction unmatched. CDR3 coding DNA: TGTGCCAGCAGTTCCGCCGCCGGGACAGGTCTCGCAGATACGCAGTATTTT. Its translation: CASSSAAGTGLADTQYF.

This clonotype was found many times. The chain has TRBV20-1 and TRBJ2-1; D not resolved. Germline V lookup: CDR1 DFQATT, CDR2 SNEGSKA (reference sequence). CDR3 length: 13 amino acids. Trimming shortened V by 4 bases and J by 4 bases, and 11 bases separated the two germline ends. The CDR3 is CSAIQREYNEQFF. The CDR3 DNA sequence: TGCAGTGCTATCCAGCGAGAGTACAATGAGCAGTTCTTC.

This clonotype was detected many times. The chain recombines TRBV5-1 with TRBJ2-7; 8 bases line up with TRBD2. Germline lookup yields CDR1 SGHRS and CDR2 YFSETQ. Germline trimming cut 3 bases from V and 5 bases from J; bases unmatched to any gene: 1. The CDR3 spans 12 residues. The CDR3 is CASSSGGDEQYF. CDR3 DNA: TGCGCCAGCAGCTCCGGGGGGGACGAGCAGTACTTC.

This clonotype was detected many times. The genes are TRBV20-1 and TRBJ2-7; TRBD1 might be the D (6 bases). Germline CDR1 DFQATT, CDR2 SNEGSKA (reference sequence). V was clipped by 3 bases and J by 7 bases, with 13 bases between them. The CDR3 is 12 amino acids. The CDR3 coding sequence is TGCAGTGCTAGGACAGGTTTACGGGAGCAGTACTTC. It is translated as CSARTGLREQYF.

This clonotype was seen many times. V gene TRBV12-3 or TRBV12-4 combines with J gene TRBJ2-7, with D perhaps being TRBD1 or TRBD2 (6 bases each). Deletions cut 7 bases from V and 0 bases from J, with 10 bases between. The CDR3 is 13 amino acids. The chain's CDR3 is CASTGGSSYEQYF. The CDR3 DNA sequence: TGTGCCAGCACCGGGGGCTCCTCCTACGAGCAGTACTTC.

V gene TRBV11-2 combines with J gene TRBJ1-2; unclear D gene. Deletions cut 0 bases from V and 4 bases from J, with 9 bases between. The germline gives CDR1 SGHAT, CDR2 FQNNGV. CDR3 size: 14 residues. The CDR3 here is CASSLDMRPYGYTF. The CDR3, as DNA: TGTGCCAGCAGCTTAGATATGCGGCCCTATGGCTACACCTTC.

This clonotype came up many times. V usage is TRBV3-1 and J usage is TRBJ1-2, with D perhaps matching TRBD1 (5 bases). V lost 1 base, J lost 4 bases, and 19 bases lay in between. The length of the CDR3 is 17 residues. Germline lookup yields CDR1 LGHDT and CDR2 YNNKEL (reference sequence). CDR3 in DNA: TGTGCCAGCAGCCAAGGTGTTCGTCGGGGCGCGGTCTATGGCTACACCTTC. Amino acid sequence: CASSQGVRRGAVYGYTF.

This clonotype showed up many times. The genes are TRBV5-1 and TRBJ2-1; D is possibly TRBD1 (5 bases). The CDR3 loop spans 16 amino acids. The germline V gene encodes CDR1 SGHRS and CDR2 YFSETQ. Between the trimmed V and J ends, which lost 1 base and 0 bases, there was a span of 11 bases. CDR3 nucleotides: TGCGCCAGCAGCTTGAATGGGGCAGGCTCCTACAATGAGCAGTTCTTC. This encodes CASSLNGAGSYNEQFF.

This clonotype turned up a few times. The chain employs TRBV18 and TRBJ2-5; D may be TRBD1 or TRBD2 (5 bases each). CDR3 size: 14 residues. CDR1 is KGHSH, CDR2 LQKENI, per germline. V was cut by 3 bases and J by 4 bases, with 12 bases left in between. CDR3 residues: CASSPMGPTETQYF. Here the CDR3 DNA reads TGTGCCAGCTCACCGATGGGACCAACAGAGACCCAGTACTTC.

At least ten counts were recorded for this clonotype. The chain links TRBV4-1 to TRBJ2-5, with TRBD2 matching 8 bases. The CDR3 contains 15 residues. Trimming removed 0 bases from V and 3 bases from J; junction bases left unmatched: 3. The germline gives CDR1 MGHRA, CDR2 YSYEKL. CDR3 protein: CASSQEGRGEETQYF. Written as DNA, the CDR3 is TGCGCCAGCAGCCAAGAAGGGCGGGGGGAAGAGACCCAGTACTTC.

This clonotype has at least ten counts. The J gene is TRBJ2-6, the V gene TRBV14, with D possibly being TRBD2 (6 bases). The CDR3 consists of 17 residues. Trimming cost V 3 bases and J 2 bases, with 14 bases left between them. CDR1 is SGHDN, CDR2 FVKESK, per germline. The CDR3 spells CASSHRVGGAGANVLTF. The CDR3 region has the DNA TGTGCCAGCAGCCACAGGGTTGGAGGGGCTGGGGCCAACGTCCTGACTTTC.

Ten or more counts support this clonotype. The genes are TRBV27 and TRBJ2-1; TRBD1 aligns across 8 bases. Germline V lookup: CDR1 MNHEY, CDR2 SMNVEV (reference sequence). With V trimmed by 2 bases and J by 6 bases, 9 bases remained unmatched. This CDR3 is 16 amino acids long. The CDR3 here is CASSLIGAGGRNEQFF. In DNA form, the CDR3 reads TGTGCCAGCAGTTTAATTGGGGCAGGGGGCCGCAATGAGCAGTTCTTC.

This clonotype was found many times. This chain connects TRBV7-8 to TRBJ2-7; TRBD2 matches at 8 bases. The CDR3 length is 15 residues. Germline V gives CDR1 SGHVS, CDR2 FQNEAQ. The V segment lost 1 base and the J segment 4 bases; nucleotides outside the gene matches: 6. The DNA of the CDR3 is TGTGCCAGCAGCTTAGGGCGGCGGGGGGCATACGAGCAGTACTTC. This sequence encodes CASSLGRRGAYEQYF.

The table lists this clonotype with many counts. The chain's CDR3 is CASSLDTGELFF. The CDR3 DNA sequence: TGTGCCAGCAGTCTTGACACCGGGGAGCTGTTTTTT. The genes are TRBV27 and TRBJ2-2; no clear D. CDR1 MNHEY and CDR2 SMNVEV come from the germline V gene (reference sequence). V lost 5 bases, J lost 3 bases, and 4 bases lay in between. CDR3 length: 12 amino acids.

This clonotype was seen at least ten times. This sequence joins TRBV20-1 and TRBJ2-1, with D tentatively TRBD2 (5 bases). The germline V gene encodes CDR1 DFQATT and CDR2 SNEGSKA (reference sequence). There are 16 residues in the CDR3. V was clipped by 0 bases and J by 0 bases, with 12 bases between them. The CDR3 loop reads CSARDRKRSSYNEQFF. DNA of the CDR3: TGCAGTGCTAGAGATCGGAAGCGGAGCTCCTACAATGAGCAGTTCTTC.

This clonotype appeared many times. This chain joins TRBV29-1 and TRBJ2-7, with TRBD1 matching 8 bases. The J segment lost 3 bases and the V segment lost 7 bases, leaving 8 bases of the junction unmatched. CDR3 length: 13 amino acids. Looked up from germline, CDR1 is SQVTM and CDR2 is ANQGSEA. CDR3 DNA: TGCAGCGAAACAGGGGGACATTACTACGAGCAGTACTTC. Residues: CSETGGHYYEQYF.

This clonotype was counted at least ten times. The rearrangement uses TRBV28 and TRBJ1-1; weak D call: TRBD1 (5 bases). The V and J ends lost 5 bases and 3 bases respectively, with 13 bases between them. The CDR3 length is 14 residues. Germline CDR1 and CDR2: MDHEN and SYDVKM. The CDR3 DNA reads as TGTGCCAGCAGTCCCCCACAGGTGGACACTGAAGCTTTCTTT. This gives the protein CASSPPQVDTEAFF.

This clonotype was recorded at least ten times. This sequence joins TRBV4-3 and TRBJ2-5, with TRBD2 as a possible D gene (6 bases). From germline, CDR1 is LGHNA and CDR2 YSLEER. The CDR3 has 15 amino acids. V lost 1 base and J lost 3, with 12 bases in between. CDR3 nucleotide sequence: TGCGCCAGCAGCCAAGTAGGTTCGGGGGAAGAGACCCAGTACTTC. Its protein product is CASSQVGSGEETQYF.

This clonotype has ten or more counts. The J gene is TRBJ2-2, the V gene TRBV5-1; 8 nucleotides agree with TRBD2. Germline V CDR1 and CDR2: SGHRS, YFSETQ. V lost 4 bases to trimming and J lost 4 bases; unmatched junction nucleotides: 12. The CDR3 runs 17 residues. CDR3 DNA: TGCGCCAGCAGCCCCACCGGCGGGACTAGTGTCACCGGGGAGCTGTTTTTT. This translates into CASSPTGGTSVTGELFF.

The sample holds many counts of this clonotype. The rearrangement joins TRBV12-3 or TRBV12-4 to TRBJ2-7; 8 bases align to TRBD2. This CDR3 is 15 amino acids long. V lost 8 bases, J lost 5 bases, and 14 bases stayed unmatched. CDR3 in amino acids: CASQFTGGPGHEQYF. The CDR3, as DNA: TGTGCCAGCCAGTTTACGGGAGGGCCGGGGCACGAGCAGTACTTC.

This clonotype was seen repeatedly, ten times or more. The V gene is TRBV20-1, the J gene TRBJ1-5; D perhaps matches TRBD1 (5 bases). Looked up from germline, CDR1 is DFQATT and CDR2 is SNEGSKA (reference sequence). V dropped 1 base and J dropped 0 bases, with 10 bases sitting between them. CDR3 length: 15 residues. This CDR3 reads CSARVGAYSNQPQHF. CDR3 DNA: TGCAGTGCTAGAGTAGGGGCTTATAGCAATCAGCCCCAGCATTTT.

This clonotype was seen at least ten times. The chain is built from TRBV7-9 and TRBJ2-5; 11 bases align to TRBD1. The CDR3 covers 15 residues. V shed 4 bases and J 4 bases; nucleotides not matched to a gene: 5. From germline, CDR1 is SEHNR and CDR2 FQNEAQ (reference sequence). The CDR3 nucleotides are TGTGCCAGCAGCTCTTGGGACAGGGGGTCAGAGACCCAGTACTTC. Translation: CASSSWDRGSETQYF.

This clonotype was seen many times. The rearrangement uses TRBV28 and TRBJ2-1; D is ambiguous. In germline, CDR1 is MDHEN, CDR2 SYDVKM. Trimming shortened V by 5 bases and J by 4 bases, and 18 bases separated the two germline ends. This CDR3 has 16 residues. The CDR3 nucleotides are TGTGCCAGCAGTACCTCGACATCCTTCGCTTACAATGAGCAGTTCTTC. This encodes CASSTSTSFAYNEQFF.

This clonotype was seen repeatedly, ten times or more. The chain uses TRBV7-8 and TRBJ2-5; TRBD1 aligns across 8 bases. The junction had 19 bases not matched to a gene; V was cut back by 5 bases and J by 5 bases. The CDR3 extends over 18 amino acids. Germline-derived CDR1 and CDR2 are SGHVS and FQNEAQ. This CDR3 is CASSPTETQLDRDETQYF. The CDR3 coding sequence is TGTGCCAGCAGCCCCACCGAAACGCAATTGGACAGGGATGAGACCCAGTACTTC.